These 4 T cell receptor beta chains were sequenced from one sample in a study of blood T cell repertoires in COVID-19. Clones were sequenced by immunoSEQ multiplex PCR, and TCRdb holds only the in-frame ones, with some missing. This sample has approximately 460,000 clones, with 89% found just once. The sample consisted of peripheral blood. Every receptor here comes from a man aged 18 to 30 with COVID-19, enrolled during active disease.

This clone was counted between two and nine times. In DNA, the CDR3 is TGTGCCAGCAGCCAGGGTAGGACTGAAGCTTTCTTT. The encoded protein is CASSQGRTEAFF. V gene TRBV5-6 combines with J gene TRBJ1-1, with D possibly being TRBD1 (5 bases). Germline CDR1 is SGHDT and CDR2 is YYEEEE. The CDR3 length is 12 residues. V lost 4 bases and J 5 bases, leaving 9 bases between the germline ends.

V is TRBV2 and J is TRBJ1-5, with a possible D match to TRBD1 (5 bases). CDR3 length: 14 residues. Trimming took off 7 bases at V and 2 bases at J, with 12 bases between the two ends. Germline assignment: CDR1 SNHLY and CDR2 FYNNEI. The DNA of the CDR3 is TGTGCCAGCACCCAGGGCCAGGGCAATCAGCCCCAGCATTTT. Its translation: CASTQGQGNQPQHF.

J is TRBJ1-1 and V is TRBV29-1; D ambiguous. Germline CDR1 and CDR2: SQVTM and ANQGSEA. CDR3 length equals 12 residues. V lost 0 bases and J lost 7, with 9 bases in between. CDR3 nucleotide sequence: TGCAGCGTTGAAGATCTCTTGTATGAAGCTTTCTTT. It translates to CSVEDLLYEAFF.

This clone turned up a few times. J is TRBJ1-4 and V is TRBV5-1; D gene ambiguous. CDR1 and CDR2 from the germline V gene are SGHRS and YFSETQ. Trimming took 0 bases from V and 0 from J, leaving 15 bases between them. This CDR3 is 18 amino acids long. The CDR3 region is CASSLERRGPATNEKLFF. The CDR3 nucleotides are TGCGCCAGCAGCTTGGAGCGTAGAGGGCCGGCAACTAATGAAAAACTGTTTTTT.